This T cell receptor beta chain comes out of a study of cytomegalovirus exposure and HLA in healthy donors. Study details: The Caucasian-associated ancestry cluster held over 65% of 300 to 450 genotyped donors. Study results and limitations: Later analysis suggested links between common viral pathogens and several top significant clusters.

CDR3 size: 15 residues. The V gene end was trimmed by 2 bases and the J gene end by 2 bases; junction bases not matched to a gene: 3. CDR1 MNHEY and CDR2 SMNVEV come from the germline V gene (reference sequence). Primers for the PCR totalled 60 Vbeta and 13 Jbeta. Sequencing was performed with immunoSEQ multiplex PCR; in TCRdb, only in-frame clones are kept and a portion is missing. The sample has about 130,000 clones, 60% to 80% seen once; the top ten hold around 2%. This clone was counted a single time. Antigen specificity is unknown. The sequence was obtained from a man younger than 40 in good health and CMV-seronegative. The rearrangement joins TRBV27 to TRBJ2-7, with TRBD2 identical over 10 bases. Sequencing used PBMCs. The CDR3 is CASSLGLAAPYEQYF. The CDR3 DNA is TGTGCCAGCAGTTTAGGACTAGCGGCCCCCTACGAGCAGTACTTC.